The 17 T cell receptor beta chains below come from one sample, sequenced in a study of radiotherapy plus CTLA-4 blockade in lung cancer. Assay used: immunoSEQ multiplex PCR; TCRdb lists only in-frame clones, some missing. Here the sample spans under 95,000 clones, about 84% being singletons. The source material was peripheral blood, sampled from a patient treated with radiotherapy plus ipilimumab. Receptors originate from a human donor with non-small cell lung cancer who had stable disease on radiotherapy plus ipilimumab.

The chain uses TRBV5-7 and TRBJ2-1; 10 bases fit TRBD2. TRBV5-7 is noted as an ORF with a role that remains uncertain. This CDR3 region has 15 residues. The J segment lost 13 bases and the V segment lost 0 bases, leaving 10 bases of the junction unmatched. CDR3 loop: CASSLDSGGRRQQFF. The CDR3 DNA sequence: TGTGCCAGCAGCTTGGATAGCGGGGGGCGCCGCCAACAGTTCTTC.

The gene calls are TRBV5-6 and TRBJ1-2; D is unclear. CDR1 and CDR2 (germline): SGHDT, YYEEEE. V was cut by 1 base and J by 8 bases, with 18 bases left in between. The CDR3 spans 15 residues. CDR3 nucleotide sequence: TGTGCCAGCAGCTTGAACCGGCTCCTATCTGAAGGCTACACCTTC. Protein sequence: CASSLNRLLSEGYTF. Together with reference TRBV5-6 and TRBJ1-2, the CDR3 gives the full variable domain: DAGVTQSPTHLIKTRGQQVTLRCSPKSGHDTVSWYQQALGQGPQFIFQYYEEEERQRGNFPDRFSGHQFPNYSSELNVNALLLGDSALYLCASSLNRLLSEGYTFGSGTRLTVV.

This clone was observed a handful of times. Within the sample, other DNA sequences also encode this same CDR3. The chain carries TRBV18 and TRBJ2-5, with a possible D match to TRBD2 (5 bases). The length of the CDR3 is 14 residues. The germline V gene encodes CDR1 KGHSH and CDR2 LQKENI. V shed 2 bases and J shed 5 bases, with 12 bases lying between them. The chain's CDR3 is CASSPKGGGETQYF. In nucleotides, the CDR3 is TGTGCCAGCTCACCAAAGGGCGGCGGGGAGACCCAGTACTTC.

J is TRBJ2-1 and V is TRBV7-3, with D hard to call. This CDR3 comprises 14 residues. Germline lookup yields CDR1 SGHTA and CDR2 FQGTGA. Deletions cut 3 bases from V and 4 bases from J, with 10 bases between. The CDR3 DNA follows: TGTGCCAGCAGCTTCGGGCTGGTTTACAATGAGCAGTTCTTC. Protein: CASSFGLVYNEQFF. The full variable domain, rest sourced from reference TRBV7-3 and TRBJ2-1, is GAGVSQTPSNKVTEKGKYVELRCDPISGHTALYWYRQSLGQGPEFLIYFQGTGAADDSGLPNDRFFAVRPEGSVSTLKIQRTERGDSAVYLCASSFGLVYNEQFFGPGTRLTVL.

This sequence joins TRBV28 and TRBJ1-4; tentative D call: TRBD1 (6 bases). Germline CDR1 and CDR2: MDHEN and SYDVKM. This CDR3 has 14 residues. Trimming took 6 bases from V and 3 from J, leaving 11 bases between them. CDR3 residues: CASSQGSANEKLFF. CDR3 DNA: TGTGCCAGCAGCCAGGGGTCAGCTAATGAAAAACTGTTTTTT.

CDR3 bases: TGTGCCAGCAGGGGAGACAGCAACTATGGCTACACCTTC. It specifies CASRGDSNYGYTF. The V and J genes are TRBV28 and TRBJ1-2, with TRBD1 as a possible D gene (5 bases). Germline-derived CDR1 and CDR2 are MDHEN and SYDVKM. The CDR3 is made up of 13 amino acids. The V gene lost 6 bases and the J gene lost 2 bases, with 10 bases spanning the gap.

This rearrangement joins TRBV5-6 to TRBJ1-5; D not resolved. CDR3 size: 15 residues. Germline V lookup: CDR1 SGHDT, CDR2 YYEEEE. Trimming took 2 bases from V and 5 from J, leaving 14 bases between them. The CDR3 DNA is TGTGCCAGCAGCTTCCCTATCCCGGGTGATCAGCCCCAGCATTTT. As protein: CASSFPIPGDQPQHF. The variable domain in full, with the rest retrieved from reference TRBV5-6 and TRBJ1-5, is DAGVTQSPTHLIKTRGQQVTLRCSPKSGHDTVSWYQQALGQGPQFIFQYYEEEERQRGNFPDRFSGHQFPNYSSELNVNALLLGDSALYLCASSFPIPGDQPQHFGDGTRLSIL.

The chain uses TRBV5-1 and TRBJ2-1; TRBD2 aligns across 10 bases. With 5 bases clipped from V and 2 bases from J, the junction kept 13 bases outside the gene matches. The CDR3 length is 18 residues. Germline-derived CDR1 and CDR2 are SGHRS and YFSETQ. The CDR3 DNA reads TGCGCCAGCAGAGATATAGCGGGAGGCCCCTCAACCTACAATGAGCAGTTCTTC. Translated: CASRDIAGGPSTYNEQFF.

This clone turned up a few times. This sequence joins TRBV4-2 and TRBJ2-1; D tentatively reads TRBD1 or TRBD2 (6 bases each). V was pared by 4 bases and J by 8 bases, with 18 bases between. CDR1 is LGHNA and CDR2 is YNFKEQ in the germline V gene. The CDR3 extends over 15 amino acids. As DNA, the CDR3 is TGTGCCAGCAGCCGGGCAGAGATGGGGGGCGATGAGCAGTTCTTC. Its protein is CASSRAEMGGDEQFF.

The CDR3 reads CASSLRGGTEAFF. The CDR3 DNA follows: TGCGCCAGCAGCCTTCGAGGGGGCACTGAAGCTTTCTTT. The gene calls are TRBV4-1 and TRBJ1-1; a possible D gene is TRBD1 (6 bases). Germline-derived CDR1 and CDR2 are MGHRA and YSYEKL. Trimming took 4 bases from V and 4 from J, leaving 10 bases between them. There are 13 residues in the CDR3.

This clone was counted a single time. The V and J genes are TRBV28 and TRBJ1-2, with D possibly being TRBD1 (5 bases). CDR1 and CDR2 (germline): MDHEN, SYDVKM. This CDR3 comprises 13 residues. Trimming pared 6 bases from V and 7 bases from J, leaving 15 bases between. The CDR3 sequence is CASRLGTSRGYTF. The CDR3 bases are TGTGCCAGCAGGCTCGGGACTTCGCGTGGCTACACCTTC.

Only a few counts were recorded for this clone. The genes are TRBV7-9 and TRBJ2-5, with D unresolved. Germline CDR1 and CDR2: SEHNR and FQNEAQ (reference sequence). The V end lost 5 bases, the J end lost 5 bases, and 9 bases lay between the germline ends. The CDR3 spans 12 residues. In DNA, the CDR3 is TGTGCCAGCAGCCCCGGCACGGAGACCCAGTACTTC. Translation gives CASSPGTETQYF.

This chain's CDR3 is CATEGGTGYINEQFF. In DNA form, the CDR3 reads TGTGCCACCGAAGGGGGGACAGGGTACATCAATGAGCAGTTCTTC. The rearrangement uses TRBV10-3 and TRBJ2-1, with 9 nucleotides matching TRBD1. Trimming cost V 10 bases and J 6 bases; bases outside gene matches: 13. This CDR3 has 15 amino acids. The germline V gene encodes CDR1 ENHRY and CDR2 SYGVKD.

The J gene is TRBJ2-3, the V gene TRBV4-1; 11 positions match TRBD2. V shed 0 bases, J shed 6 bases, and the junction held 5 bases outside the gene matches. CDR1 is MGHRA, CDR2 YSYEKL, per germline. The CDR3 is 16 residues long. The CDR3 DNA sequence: TGCGCCAGCAGCCAAGACGGTAGCGGGGGGGTGGATACGCAGTATTTT. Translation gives CASSQDGSGGVDTQYF.

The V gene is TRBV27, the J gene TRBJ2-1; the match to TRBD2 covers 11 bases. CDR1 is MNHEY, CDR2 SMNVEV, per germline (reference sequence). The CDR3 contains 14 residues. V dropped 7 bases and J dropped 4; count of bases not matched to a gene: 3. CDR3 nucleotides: TGTGCCAGCAAACTAGCGGGAGTTTACAATGAGCAGTTCTTC. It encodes CASKLAGVYNEQFF.

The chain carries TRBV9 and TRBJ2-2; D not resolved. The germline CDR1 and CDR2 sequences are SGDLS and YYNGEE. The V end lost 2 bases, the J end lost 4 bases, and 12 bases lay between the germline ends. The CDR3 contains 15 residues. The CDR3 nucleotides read TGTGCCAGCAGCGTTTCCAGGAGTATCACCGGGGAGCTGTTTTTT. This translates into CASSVSRSITGELFF.

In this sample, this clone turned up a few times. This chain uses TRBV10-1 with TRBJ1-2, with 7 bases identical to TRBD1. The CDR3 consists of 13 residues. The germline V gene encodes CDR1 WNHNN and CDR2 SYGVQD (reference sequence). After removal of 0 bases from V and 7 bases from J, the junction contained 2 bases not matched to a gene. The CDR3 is CASSESTGTGYTF. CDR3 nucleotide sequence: TGCGCCAGCAGTGAGTCGACAGGGACTGGCTACACCTTC.